The 27 T cell receptor beta chains below were found in one sample sequenced in a study of cytomegalovirus exposure and HLA in healthy donors. PCR was performed using 60 Vbeta and 13 Jbeta primers. The data were produced by immunoSEQ multiplex PCR, yet TCRdb's version contains in-frame clones alone and is incomplete. The data hold roughly 180,000 clones, with just under 80% observed a single time. Input material: PBMCs. These receptors all stem from a man aged 25 to 40 in good health and CMV-seronegative.

CDR3 loop: CASSFKDTVSYNEQFF. As DNA, the CDR3 is TGTGCCAGCAGCTTCAAAGACACGGTTTCCTACAATGAGCAGTTCTTC. The V gene is TRBV7-2, the J gene TRBJ2-1, with no clear D. V lost 3 bases, J lost 1 base, and 13 bases lay in between. This CDR3 has 16 residues. Per the germline V gene, CDR1 is SGHTA and CDR2 is FQGNSA.

This clone was picked up a small number of times. The chain uses TRBV30 and TRBJ1-1; D is possibly TRBD1 (5 bases). This CDR3 spans 13 amino acids. Trimming stripped 2 bases from V and 2 bases from J, with 9 bases between. Germline lookup yields CDR1 GTSNPN and CDR2 SVGIG (reference sequence). In DNA form, the CDR3 reads TGTGCCTGGAGTTACAGGAGTAACACTGAAGCTTTCTTT. Protein product: CAWSYRSNTEAFF. Filled out from reference TRBV30 and TRBJ1-1, the complete variable domain reads SQTIHQWPATLVQPVGSPLSLECTVEGTSNPNLYWYRQAAGRGLQLLFYSVGIGQISSEVPQNLSASRPQDRQFILSSKKLLLSDSGFYLCAWSYRSNTEAFFGQGTRLTVV.

The chain recombines TRBV15 with TRBJ2-7; tentative D call: TRBD2 (6 bases). Germline V gene sequence: CDR1 LNHNV, CDR2 YYDKDF (reference sequence). V lost 3 bases, J lost 3 bases, and 12 bases lay in between. CDR3 size: 14 residues. The CDR3 region has the DNA TGTGCCACCAGCAGGCTAGCGACAAACTACGAGCAGTACTTC. It translates to CATSRLATNYEQYF.

V gene TRBV9 combines with J gene TRBJ2-2; 8 bases align to TRBD1. The CDR3 is 15 residues long. The germline V gene encodes CDR1 SGDLS and CDR2 YYNGEE. V was pared by 3 bases and J by 1 base, with 2 bases of the junction left unmatched. The CDR3 DNA follows: TGTGCCAGCAGCGCGGACAGGGTGAACACCGGGGAGCTGTTTTTT. This gives the protein CASSADRVNTGELFF.

The chain has TRBV5-4 and TRBJ1-1; D uncertain. The CDR3 totals 14 residues. Germline V gives CDR1 SGHNT, CDR2 YYREEE (reference sequence). V was shortened by 4 bases and J by 5 bases, with 15 bases between the two germline ends. The CDR3 DNA reads as TGTGCCAGCAGCCCACGAGGGTTTCGGACTGAAGCTTTCTTT. It is translated as CASSPRGFRTEAFF.

The CDR3 DNA follows: TGTGCCAGCTCACCACCGGGCGGGGGCGTAAGCACTGAAGCTTTCTTT. Encoded protein: CASSPPGGGVSTEAFF. The J gene is TRBJ1-1, the V gene TRBV18; D may be TRBD1 (6 bases). The CDR3 runs to 16 residues. Trimming cost V 0 bases and J 4 bases, with 15 bases left between them. CDR1 KGHSH and CDR2 LQKENI come from the germline V gene.

J is TRBJ1-2 and V is TRBV7-2, with D tentatively TRBD1 (5 bases). Trimming took 1 base from V and 8 from J, leaving 20 bases between them. The CDR3 has 16 residues. Germline V gives CDR1 SGHTA, CDR2 FQGNSA. CDR3 loop: CASSLEGTATRGGYTF. The CDR3 coding sequence is TGTGCCAGCAGCTTAGAAGGGACGGCTACTCGGGGGGGCTACACCTTC.

The chain links TRBV6-1 to TRBJ1-2, with TRBD1 as a possible D gene (5 bases). The germline gives CDR1 MNHNS, CDR2 SASEGT. Trimming stripped 7 bases from V and 0 bases from J, with 9 bases between. The CDR3 extends over 13 amino acids. CDR3 protein: CASTETANYGYTF. The CDR3 region has the DNA TGTGCCAGCACTGAGACAGCTAACTATGGCTACACCTTC.

This sequence joins TRBV27 and TRBJ2-5; TRBD2 aligns across 9 bases. The CDR3 is 15 amino acids. CDR1 and CDR2 (germline): MNHEY, SMNVEV (reference sequence). With V trimmed by 3 bases and J by 1 base, 3 bases remained unmatched. In nucleotides, the CDR3 is TGTGCCAGCAGTTTCCTAGCGGGGCCCCAAGAGACCCAGTACTTC. Its translation: CASSFLAGPQETQYF.

This chain links TRBV7-2 with TRBJ2-3, with 14 positions matching TRBD2. The CDR3 is 16 residues long. The V gene end was trimmed by 5 bases and the J gene end by 5 bases; junction bases not matched to a gene: 6. In germline, CDR1 is SGHTA, CDR2 FQGNSA. CDR3 in DNA: TGTGCCAGCAGCGCTACCGGGACTAGCGGGAGAGATACGCAGTATTTT. Its translation: CASSATGTSGRDTQYF.

This clone has more than one count but fewer than ten. The chain has TRBV7-9 and TRBJ1-1, with D maybe TRBD1 (5 bases). Trimming shortened V by 7 bases and J by 0 bases, and 15 bases separated the two germline ends. Germline V gene data show CDR1 as SEHNR and CDR2 as FQNEAQ (reference sequence). The CDR3 has 15 amino acids. CDR3 DNA: TGTGCCAGCACCTGGACACAAGACATGAACACTGAAGCTTTCTTT. As protein: CASTWTQDMNTEAFF.

The chain carries TRBV28 and TRBJ2-1; 7 bases align to TRBD2. The V segment lost 4 bases and the J segment 3 bases; nucleotides outside the gene matches: 9. Germline V lookup: CDR1 MDHEN, CDR2 SYDVKM. This CDR3 region has 16 residues. CDR3: CASSWEGLVVYNEQFF. CDR3 in DNA: TGTGCCAGCAGTTGGGAAGGACTAGTGGTCTACAATGAGCAGTTCTTC. Filled out from reference TRBV28 and TRBJ2-1, the complete variable domain reads DVKVTQSSRYLVKRTGEKVFLECVQDMDHENMFWYRQDPGLGLRLIYFSYDVKMKEKGDIPEGYSVSREKKERFSLILESASTNQTSMYLCASSWEGLVVYNEQFFGPGTRLTVL.

V usage is TRBV5-1 and J usage is TRBJ2-5; D is unclear. The CDR3 loop spans 11 amino acids. The V end was cut by 1 base, the J end by 5 bases, with 3 bases between. Germline V CDR1 and CDR2: SGHRS, YFSETQ. The CDR3 spells CASSLRETQYF. DNA for the CDR3: TGCGCCAGCAGCTTGCGGGAGACCCAGTACTTC.

The chain is built from TRBV5-6 and TRBJ2-7; 9 nucleotides match TRBD1. The CDR3 extends over 17 amino acids. Germline CDR1 reads SGHDT; CDR2 reads YYEEEE. After removal of 4 bases from V and 6 bases from J, the junction contained 17 bases not matched to a gene. The CDR3 reads CASSGGTGGGFASEQYF. The CDR3 DNA follows: TGTGCCAGCAGCGGGGGTACAGGGGGCGGTTTTGCGTCCGAGCAGTACTTC.

V gene TRBV4-3 combines with J gene TRBJ2-3, with 11 bases matching TRBD2. V trimming: 0 bases; J trimming: 4 bases; junction bases outside the gene matches: 15. CDR1 is LGHNA and CDR2 is YSLEER in the germline V gene. CDR3 length equals 20 residues. CDR3 in DNA: TGCGCCAGCAGCCAAGAACCGGGTCTCTTAGCGGGAGGGCCGGCAGATACGCAGTATTTT. It codes for CASSQEPGLLAGGPADTQYF.

The rearrangement links TRBV6-5 to TRBJ2-1, with 9 nucleotides matching TRBD1. Germline values: CDR1 MNHEY, CDR2 SVGAGI. V lost 6 bases and J lost 5; bases outside the gene matches: 5. This CDR3 is built from 14 residues. CDR3 region: CASRIWDRDNEQFF. The CDR3 DNA sequence: TGTGCCAGCAGGATATGGGACAGGGACAATGAGCAGTTCTTC.

V usage is TRBV11-3 and J usage is TRBJ2-2; D is ambiguous. Per germline, CDR1 SGHNT and CDR2 YENEEA. Deletions cut 0 bases from V and 1 base from J, with 9 bases between. The CDR3 sequence is 16 residues long. CDR3 bases: TGTGCCAGCAGCTTAGATCCCGTCTTGAACACCGGGGAGCTGTTTTTT. Translation gives CASSLDPVLNTGELFF.

V is TRBV7-8 and J is TRBJ2-7, with D perhaps TRBD1 (6 bases). Trimming removed 5 bases at V and 2 bases at J, with 13 bases between. The CDR3 covers 14 residues. Germline-derived CDR1 and CDR2 are SGHVS and FQNEAQ. CDR3 amino acids: CASSMDSRPYEQYF. The CDR3 DNA follows: TGTGCCAGCAGCATGGACAGCAGACCCTACGAGCAGTACTTC.

The rearrangement links TRBV15 to TRBJ1-4; TRBD1 is a possible D gene (5 bases). CDR1 LNHNV and CDR2 YYDKDF come from the germline V gene (reference sequence). The length of the CDR3 is 15 residues. Trimming cost V 3 bases and J 3 bases, with 11 bases left between them. The CDR3, as DNA: TGTGCCACCAGCAGTGGCGCGGGGCCTAATGAAAAACTGTTTTTT. Translating gives CATSSGAGPNEKLFF.

The CDR3 DNA is TGTGCCAGCAAGGCGGGACAGCTAAATTCACCCCTCCACTTT. As protein: CASKAGQLNSPLHF. J is TRBJ1-6 and V is TRBV2, with 7 bases that match TRBD1. With V trimmed by 7 bases and J by 7 bases, 7 bases remained unmatched. This CDR3 region has 14 residues. Germline CDR1 and CDR2: SNHLY and FYNNEI.

The CDR3 region has the DNA TGTGCCAGCAGCTTAGTCGGTGAGAACGGAGCTTTCTTT. Translated, it gives CASSLVGENGAFF. The V gene is TRBV7-8, the J gene TRBJ1-1; no definite D call. V lost 1 base and J 10 bases, leaving 13 bases between the germline ends. CDR3 length: 13 residues. In germline, CDR1 is SGHVS, CDR2 FQNEAQ.

This rearrangement joins TRBV20-1 to TRBJ1-2; D remains ambiguous. Germline CDR1 reads DFQATT; CDR2 reads SNEGSKA (reference sequence). The germline V and J ends were trimmed by 6 bases and 1 base, with 3 bases remaining between them. The CDR3 contains 10 residues. The CDR3 coding sequence is TGCAGTGCCTATAACTATGGCTACACCTTC. This sequence encodes CSAYNYGYTF.

This rearrangement joins TRBV19 to TRBJ2-7, with a weak D call TRBD1 (6 bases). Germline-derived CDR1 and CDR2 are LNHDA and SQIVND (reference sequence). The CDR3 has 14 residues. The V gene lost 5 bases and the J gene lost 6 bases, with 17 bases spanning the gap. CDR3 DNA: TGTGCCAGTAGTGAATTCACAGGGTCGGGCGAGCAGTACTTC. Translation: CASSEFTGSGEQYF.

The rearrangement uses TRBV7-2 and TRBJ1-2, with D possibly TRBD1 on 6 matching bases. Germline CDR1 is SGHTA and CDR2 is FQGNSA. With 1 base removed from V and 8 bases from J, the gap between germline ends came to 14 bases. CDR3 length: 14 amino acids. CDR3 DNA: TGTGCCAGCAGCTTAGACTCGGACAGTCGCGGCTACACCTTC. It encodes CASSLDSDSRGYTF. The full variable domain, rest sourced from reference TRBV7-2 and TRBJ1-2, is GAGVSQSPSNKVTEKGKDVELRCDPISGHTALYWYRQSLGQGLEFLIYFQGNSAPDKSGLPSDRFSAERTGGSVSTLTIQRTQQEDSAVYLCASSLDSDSRGYTFGSGTRLTVV.

J is TRBJ2-1 and V is TRBV5-4; D is perhaps TRBD2 (6 bases). Per the germline V gene, CDR1 is SGHNT and CDR2 is YYREEE (reference sequence). The CDR3 is 16 residues long. V was cut by 4 bases and J by 5 bases, with 19 bases left in between. For the CDR3, the DNA is TGTGCCAGCAGCCCGTTTAGCGGAGACCTTAACAATGAGCAGTTCTTC. This sequence encodes CASSPFSGDLNNEQFF.

The chain uses TRBV28 and TRBJ2-7, with D perhaps matching TRBD2 (5 bases). The CDR3 is 15 amino acids. Trimming removed 5 bases at V and 0 bases at J, with 14 bases between. Germline V gives CDR1 MDHEN, CDR2 SYDVKM. CDR3 amino acids: CASSPWTGSSYEQYF. CDR3 bases: TGTGCCAGCAGTCCATGGACGGGAAGCTCCTACGAGCAGTACTTC.

This chain joins TRBV19 and TRBJ1-3; 7 nucleotides agree with TRBD1. With V trimmed by 1 base and J by 0 bases, 3 bases remained unmatched. Germline V gives CDR1 LNHDA, CDR2 SQIVND (reference sequence). This CDR3 is 16 amino acids long. CDR3 nucleotide sequence: TGTGCCAGTAGTATAGGACAGGGATCCTCTGGAAACACCATATATTTT. Residues: CASSIGQGSSGNTIYF.